This T cell receptor (beta chain) was captured by sequencing in a study of blood T cell repertoires in COVID-19. Study-level background: There were acute and convalescent COVID-19 samples, and they came from the United States, Italy and Spain.

The repertoire was sequenced with immunoSEQ multiplex PCR; TCRdb's copy has only in-frame clones and lacks some. The sample shows 330,000 or so clones, around 90% of them seen only once. Seattle patients were enrolled while actively infected and followed longitudinally. The CDR3 spans 19 residues. The ends lost 1 base at V and 0 bases at J; junction bases unmatched: 11. CDR1 is MNHEY, CDR2 SMNVEV, per germline (reference sequence). Sequencing was done on a sample of peripheral blood. V gene TRBV27 combines with J gene TRBJ2-3, with 9 bases fitting TRBD1. The origin of this receptor is a woman aged 60-75 years with COVID-19, enrolled during active disease. The CDR3, as DNA: TGTGCCAGCAGTTTATACCGTCCCGGGACAGGGACTAGCACAGATACGCAGTATTTT. Its protein is CASSLYRPGTGTSTDTQYF.